This T cell receptor beta chain stems from a study of T cells in localized non-small cell lung cancer. Some clones are missing from TCRdb's copy, which holds only in-frame ones; the method was immunoSEQ multiplex PCR. Among more than 2,000 clones listed, roughly a sixth were seen once. There are 16 residues in the CDR3. Germline assignment: CDR1 SGDLS and CDR2 YYNGEE. Trimming took 3 bases from V and 1 from J, leaving 16 bases between them. The specimen was lung tumor tissue, collected before any cancer treatment. This chain uses TRBV9 with TRBJ1-1, with D tentatively TRBD1 (5 bases). This receptor was identified in an older female donor with stage I squamous cell lung carcinoma. The CDR3 sequence is CASSARAGGKNTEAFF. The CDR3 DNA reads as TGTGCCAGCAGCGCCAGGGCGGGGGGAAAGAACACTGAAGCTTTCTTT.